The rows below give T cell receptor beta chains drawn from one sample of a study of Ad26.COV2.S vaccination and SARS-CoV-2 variants. Sequencing was performed with immunoSEQ multiplex PCR; in TCRdb, only in-frame clones are kept and a portion is missing. The sample yields about 410,000 clones, roughly 90% seen once. The sequencing used peripheral blood, collected in a trial of Ad26.COV2.S vaccine versus placebo. The receptors derive from a person aged 18 to 59 who received the Ad26.COV2.S COVID-19 vaccine or a placebo. CDR3s leave out the opening cysteine and the closing phenylalanine or tryptophan. D genes are given only for firm matches.

j_call v_call d_call cdr3_aa
TRBJ1-2 TRBV15 - ATSRARRGYGYT
TRBJ2-7 TRBV28 TRBD2 ASIQTGLDYEQY
TRBJ2-7 TRBV7-9 - ASRPGETSYEQY
TRBJ1-1 TRBV5-1 - ASSFLPAGDPGTEAF
TRBJ1-2 TRBV5-6 - ASSPGDYGYT
TRBJ2-7 TRBV29-1 - SVEYGSTYEQY
TRBJ2-2 TRBV9 - ASSVTGSNTGELF
TRBJ2-2 TRBV7-6 TRBD2 ASSPLSGGRSGELF
TRBJ1-2 TRBV19 - ASSPLQGGAVGYT
TRBJ2-5 TRBV5-1 - ASSWRQRQETQY